This T cell receptor (beta chain) is drawn from a study of T cells in Graves' hyperthyroidism and ophthalmopathy (dated 2019 in TCRdb). General notes on the study: TCR V-J signatures able to tell the groups apart were searched for in a discovery cohort of 95 to 100 patients, of whom 43 had Graves' ophthalmopathy and 55 to 60 had stable Graves' hyperthyroidism. Prospective prediction of ophthalmopathy was tested in an independent validation cohort consisting of roughly 19 hyperthyroidism patients and approximately 16 patients who later progressed to ophthalmopathy. The approximately 90 discovery patients were randomly split 7:3 into training and test sets. In more than 5 Graves' hyperthyroidism patients, the study also compared T-cell repertoires from thyroid tissue with T-cell repertoires from blood. After sampling, hyperthyroidism patients received methimazole starting at 30 mg daily, and ophthalmopathy patients received high-dose intravenous methylprednisolone. TCR Vbeta CDR3 sequencing of 135 peripheral blood samples (fewer than 45 ophthalmopathy, 75 hyperthyroidism and some 17 progressor patients) is reported in the paper. Points the paper makes about the study in general: No statistical method was used to set the sample size in advance, and investigators knew the group allocation. A 13 V-J signature model separated ophthalmopathy from stable hyperthyroidism, with just over 85% sensitivity and about 81% specificity in cross-validation and 80%/75% in testing. Most expanded thyroid clonotypes (frequency above 0.001) were also detected in blood, a finding suggesting that blood repertoires may reflect thyroid immune responses. In validation, the model predicted progression to ophthalmopathy a median of 6.5 months before onset, with roughly 68% sensitivity and about 72% specificity.

Exclusion was applied to patients with uncontrolled infections, other autoimmune diseases, pregnancy or lactation. Diagnoses were established on the basis of clinical symptoms, serum thyroxine and TRAb, thyroid ultrasound, and orbital computed tomography. Total RNA was extracted with Trizol reagent, and quality was checked on an Agilent 2100 Bioanalyzer. The TCR beta CDR3 regions were amplified from RNA transcripts. The TCR CDR3 was subjected to a first round of RT-PCR using the HTBI primer set and the Qiagen OneStep RT-PCR kit. The libraries were constructed in a second round of multiplex PCR and then size-selected and purified. Paired-end sequencing of the libraries was performed with 100 bp reads on an Illumina HiSeq2000. The authors processed their data as follows. SOAPnuke was used to process the raw data, throwing out any read that contained adapters or uncalled bases, had a mean Phred below 15, or lacked an exact constant-primer or identifier match. High-quality paired reads were merged using COPE v1.2.5, and each unique nucleotide sequence was defined as a clonotype. MiTCR v1.1 was used to align the clonotypes against IMGT TRBV, TRBD and TRBJ reference segments. The analysis was restricted to V-J combinations with a frequency above 0.0001, which together covered 99% to 99.2% of the repertoires. A TCS score was defined as the ratio between F50 (clonal expansion) and ExV (chaos), using BLOSUM62-based TCRdist between CDR3 peptides within each V-J. Welch's t-statistics and random forest reduced around 550 V-J features to 13, which were used in a naive Bayes classifier (R e1071). The Morisita-Horn index was used to measure how similar the thyroid and blood repertoires were. Clones were called with MiXCR by TCRdb after fastp trimmed the public reads at Q25, and only in-frame beta chains were retained. CDR3 protein sequences are deduplicated, and each keeps its most common genes and DNA. The V and J calls were determined by TCRdb, not by the authors. Recorded for this sample are fewer than 650,000 distinct CDR3 sequences; about 45% of them occurred a single time. About 43% of the sample rests with the top ten.

With regard to this clonotype: Its antigen is unknown. Base qualities are not provided; no much larger clone lies one nucleotide away.

The receptor's source is an adult woman with Graves' disease, either hyperthyroidism or ophthalmopathy (not recorded which). Material for sequencing was peripheral blood or thyroid tissue (not recorded which).

Here the CDR3 is given as CASSLDGTGLGGGYTF. In nucleotides, the sequence is TGTGCCAGCAGCTTAGACGGTACAGGGTTAGGAGGAGGCTACACCTTC. The rearrangement joined TRBV7-6 to TRBJ1-2; the D gene is possibly TRBD1, with 6 bases matching. CDR1 is given as SGHVS and CDR2 as FNYEAQ, both from the germline V gene. V is shortened by 1 base, J by 8 bases, and the region joining them spans 20 bases. The CDR3 measures 16 amino acids from cysteine to phenylalanine. CDR3 DNA is the only sequence kept; it has 48 bases, read in frame from the first base.